The 2 T cell receptor beta chains below all came from one sample that was sequenced in a study of blood T cell repertoires in COVID-19. Some clones are missing from TCRdb's copy, which holds only in-frame ones; the method was immunoSEQ multiplex PCR. Of under 250,000 clones in the sample, roughly 85% were seen once. Sequencing was done on a sample of PBMCs or T cells enriched from blood (not recorded which). Every receptor here comes from a woman aged 50 to 65 with acute COVID-19.

This chain connects TRBV9 to TRBJ2-1; TRBD2 might be the D (6 bases). Trimming stripped 0 bases from V and 7 bases from J, with 14 bases between. Per the germline V gene, CDR1 is SGDLS and CDR2 is YYNGEE. CDR3 length: 15 residues. The CDR3 coding sequence is TGTGCCAGCAGCGTAGGCCCGGGGGTGTTGAATGAGCAGTTCTTC. It yields the protein CASSVGPGVLNEQFF.

This chain uses TRBV19 with TRBJ1-5; no clear D. Germline CDR1 and CDR2: LNHDA and SQIVND (reference sequence). Trimming removed 5 bases from V and 2 bases from J, with 4 bases in between. The CDR3 runs to 12 residues. For the CDR3, the DNA is TGTGCCAGTAGTGCAGGCAATCAGCCCCAGCATTTT. Protein: CASSAGNQPQHF.